The clone carrying this T cell receptor (beta chain) has just a few counts. The antigen is unknown. Co-extraction of RNA and DNA was performed on roughly 17-32 mg of unsorted bulk tissue. Subjects presented with primary liver carcinoma managed by surgical resection. The CDR3 covers 16 residues. With 3 bases clipped from V and 9 bases from J, the junction kept 14 bases outside the gene matches. The germline gives CDR1 SGHDN, CDR2 FVKESK. The data are from a study of tumor-infiltrating lymphocytes in primary liver carcinoma. Study information: Donors had hepatocellular carcinoma or combined HCC and intrahepatic cholangiocarcinoma. Overall study findings and caveats: Just around 7-24% of top clones spanned all five tumor regions.

Constant-region priming of about 0.5 ug total RNA yielded TCR beta cDNA. For TCR beta, libraries were produced by three nested multiplex PCR rounds using slightly modified ARM-PCR. Both of the initial two PCR rounds ran for around 9 cycles and employed TRBV1-TRBV30 forward primers alongside a C-beta reverse primer. TCRdb reprocessed the multiplex PCR reads with MiXCR, giving one entry per CDR3 protein. The data show roughly 120,000 distinct CDR3 sequences, with 60% to 70% seen just once and approximately 9.7% held by the top ten. The source of this sequence is a woman aged 55-70 years with primary liver carcinoma and hepatitis B virus infection. The rearrangement links TRBV14 to TRBJ1-5, with 7 positions matching TRBD1. Sequences were obtained from liver tumor tissue from sampling region 1. As for subset: tumor region T1, superior pole. CDR3 nucleotides: TGTGCCAGCAGCCACCCGGGACAGCCCTGGCGGGGGCCCCAGCATTTT. Translating it yields CASSHPGQPWRGPQHF.